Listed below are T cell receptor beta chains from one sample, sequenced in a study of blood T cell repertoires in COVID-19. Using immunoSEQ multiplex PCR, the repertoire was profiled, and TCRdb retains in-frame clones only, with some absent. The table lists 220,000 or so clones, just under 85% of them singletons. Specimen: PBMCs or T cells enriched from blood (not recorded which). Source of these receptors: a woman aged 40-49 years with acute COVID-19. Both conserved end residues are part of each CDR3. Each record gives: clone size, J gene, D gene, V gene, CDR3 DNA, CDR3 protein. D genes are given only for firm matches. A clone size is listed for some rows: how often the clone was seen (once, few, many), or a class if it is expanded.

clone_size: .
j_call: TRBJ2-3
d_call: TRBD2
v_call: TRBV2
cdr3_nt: TGTGCCAGCTTTAGCGGGAGTGGGGCAGATACGCAGTATTTT
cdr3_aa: CASFSGSGADTQYF

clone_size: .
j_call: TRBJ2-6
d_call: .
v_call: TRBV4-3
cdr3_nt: TGCGCCAGCAGCCAAGACGCGACAGGCTTATCTGGGGCCAACGTCCTGACTTTC
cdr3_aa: CASSQDATGLSGANVLTF

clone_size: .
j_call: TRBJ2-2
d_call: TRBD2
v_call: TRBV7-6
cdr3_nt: TGTGCCAGCCGGAAAGCTCAGCGGGGGTCGAACACCGGGGAGCTGTTTTTT
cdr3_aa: CASRKAQRGSNTGELFF

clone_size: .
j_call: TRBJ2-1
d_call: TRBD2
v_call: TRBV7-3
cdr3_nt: TGTGCCAGCAGCCCCTTAGCGGGGGGGAATGAGCAGTTCTTC
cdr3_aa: CASSPLAGGNEQFF

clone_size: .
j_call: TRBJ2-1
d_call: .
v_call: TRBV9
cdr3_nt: TGTGCCAGCAGCCTCCAGAGGAGGGCTGACGAGCAGTTCTTC
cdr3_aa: CASSLQRRADEQFF

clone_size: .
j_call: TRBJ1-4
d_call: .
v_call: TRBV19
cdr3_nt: TGTGCCAGTAAATGGAGCGGCGCTTATGCAACTAATGAAAAACTGTTTTTT
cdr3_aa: CASKWSGAYATNEKLFF

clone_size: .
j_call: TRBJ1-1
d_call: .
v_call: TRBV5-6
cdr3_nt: TGTGCCAGCAGCTTACAGGGCGCTGAAGCTTTCTTT
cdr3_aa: CASSLQGAEAFF

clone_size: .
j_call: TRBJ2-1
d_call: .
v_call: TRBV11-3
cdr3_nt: TGTGCCAGCAGCTTAAGGGGGGGGAGCTCCTACAATGAGCAGTTCTTC
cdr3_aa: CASSLRGGSSYNEQFF

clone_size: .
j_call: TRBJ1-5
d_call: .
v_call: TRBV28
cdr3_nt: TGTGCCAGCAGACAGGGAGGGCTTAGGAGCAATCAGCCCCAGCATTTT
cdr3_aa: CASRQGGLRSNQPQHF

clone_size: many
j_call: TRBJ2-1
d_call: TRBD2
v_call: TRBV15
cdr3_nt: TGTGCCACCAGCAGAGTACCGAGCGGGAAGCAGTTCTTC
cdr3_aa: CATSRVPSGKQFF

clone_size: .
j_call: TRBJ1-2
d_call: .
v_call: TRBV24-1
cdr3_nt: TGTGCCACCAGTGATTTCCGGGGGGATGGCTACACCTTC
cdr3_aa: CATSDFRGDGYTF

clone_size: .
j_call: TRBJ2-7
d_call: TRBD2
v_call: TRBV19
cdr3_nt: TGTGCCAGTAGTATAGGATCCGGAGGGACTAGCGGGAATCACGAGCAGTACTTC
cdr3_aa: CASSIGSGGTSGNHEQYF

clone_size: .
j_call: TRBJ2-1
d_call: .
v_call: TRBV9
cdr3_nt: TGTGCCAGCAGCGTAGCTCCAGGCCCTGGTGAGCAGTTCTTC
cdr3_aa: CASSVAPGPGEQFF

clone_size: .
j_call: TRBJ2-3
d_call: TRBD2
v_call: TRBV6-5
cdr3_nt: TGTGCCAGCAGACGACTAGCGGGGAGCACAGATACGCAGTATTTT
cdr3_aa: CASRRLAGSTDTQYF

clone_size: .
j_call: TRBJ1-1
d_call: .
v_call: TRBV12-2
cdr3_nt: TGTGCAAGTCGCCCCCTTTTTGTCCAGGGGGCTCTCTACCCTAACACTGAAGCTTTCTTT
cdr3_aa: CASRPLFVQGALYPNTEAFF

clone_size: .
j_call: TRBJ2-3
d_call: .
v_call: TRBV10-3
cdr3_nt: TGTGCCATCAGTGAGGGGGAGACTAGTCTCGATACGCAGTATTTT
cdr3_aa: CAISEGETSLDTQYF

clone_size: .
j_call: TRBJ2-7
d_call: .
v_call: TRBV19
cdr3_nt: TGTGCCAGTAGTACAACCCGGGACACCTACGAGCAGTACTTC
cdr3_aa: CASSTTRDTYEQYF

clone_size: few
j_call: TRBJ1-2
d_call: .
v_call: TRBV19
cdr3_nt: TGTGCCAGTAGTATACGGTCAACTGGCTACACCTTC
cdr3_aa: CASSIRSTGYTF

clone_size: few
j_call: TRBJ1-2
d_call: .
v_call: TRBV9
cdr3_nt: TGTGCCAGCAGCCCAGGGACTTCGCTAGGCTACACCTTC
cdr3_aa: CASSPGTSLGYTF

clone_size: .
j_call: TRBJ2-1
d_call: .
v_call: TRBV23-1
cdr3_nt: TGCGCCAGCACGGGTGAGCAGTTCTTC
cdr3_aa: CASTGEQFF